This TCR beta chain was profiled in a study of human T cells and chemical hapten exposure. About the research overall: In the sensitization step, 2% DPC was placed on approximately 2 cm by approximately 2 cm of upper inner arm skin. Small differences in pooled library volume mainly drove the variation in TCR yields per sample.

This clonotype was seen at least ten times. Time point indicated: patch test 2, 6 weeks after DPC sensitization. Described treatment: therapeutic diphenylcyclopropenone sensitization with weekly scalp DPC. Total RNA came from unfractionated whole blood. J lost 4 bases, V lost 0 bases, and 1 base had no gene match. Germline V gene lookup returns CDR1 MNHEY and CDR2 SVGAGI. The CDR3 extends over 15 amino acids. TCRdb ran MiXCR on the RACE reads and lists one entry per CDR3 protein. The data show a few hundred thousand distinct CDR3 sequences, over 6% seen once. This receptor was taken from a woman under 30 with alopecia areata. Some clones in this sample may be carry-over from other donors' samples. This specimen consisted of whole blood, obtained in connection with sensitization to the hapten diphenylcyclopropenone (DPC). The chain links TRBV6-5 to TRBJ1-5; 9 nucleotides match TRBD1. This CDR3 reads CASSYSGTGNQPQHF. Here the CDR3 DNA reads TGTGCCAGCAGTTACTCAGGGACAGGGAATCAGCCCCAGCATTTT.